One and the same sample provided the 29 T cell receptor beta chains below, sequenced in a study of post-analysis software for immune sequencing data. Their target antigens are unknown. Overall study findings and caveats: Four or five TRBV segments occurring more often in patients than controls included TRBV5-6, TRBV5-1 and TRBV20-1.

Incorporated into the TCR beta cDNA libraries were unique molecular identifiers, which served to reduce PCR and sequencing biases. Via MiXCR, TCRdb re-called the PCR reads, giving one row per CDR3 protein. The sample has roughly 600,000 distinct CDR3 sequences, roughly two fifths seen once. The specimen sequenced was blood. Source of these receptors: a girl aged 5 to 17 with multiple sclerosis.

The chain joins TRBV12-3 or TRBV12-4 to TRBJ1-2; 9 bases agree with TRBD1. Trimming at V came to 5 bases and at J to 6 bases, leaving 10 bases not matched to a gene. The CDR3 extends over 15 amino acids. The CDR3 coding sequence is TGTGCCAGCAGTCTCAGGACAGGGGTGCCCAATGGCTACACCTTC. Its translation is CASSLRTGVPNGYTF.

V usage is TRBV10-3 and J usage is TRBJ1-5; 8 bases fit TRBD1. The CDR3 consists of 13 residues. The germline V gene has CDR1 ENHRY and CDR2 SYGVKD. With 6 bases clipped from V and 7 bases from J, the junction kept 5 bases outside the gene matches. In DNA form, the CDR3 reads TGTGCCATCAGCCGACAGGGGCAGCAGCCCCAGCATTTT. Translated, it gives CAISRQGQQPQHF.

The count of this clonotype is one. At one end, the junction sequence differs from germline, possibly due to a read error. This chain links TRBV7-7 with TRBJ2-5; D perhaps matches TRBD2 (5 bases). Germline V CDR1 and CDR2: SSHAT, FNYEAQ (reference sequence). This CDR3 spans 15 amino acids. CDR3 amino acids: CASSLGGQPQETQYF. Written as DNA, the CDR3 is TGTGCTAGCAGCTTAGGCGGGCAGCCCCAAGAGACCCAGTACTTC.

In this sample, this clonotype turned up a few times. The genes are TRBV12-3 or TRBV12-4 and TRBJ2-7; D call uncertain. V was clipped by 3 bases and J by 6 bases, with 15 bases between them. The CDR3 spans 14 residues. CDR3 sequence (DNA): TGTGCCAGCAGTTTTCAACTCCCCGAGAGCGAGCAGTACTTC. This codes for CASSFQLPESEQYF.

This chain joins TRBV10-3 and TRBJ2-1, with 11 bases fitting TRBD2. CDR1 and CDR2 (germline): ENHRY, SYGVKD. This CDR3 is 14 amino acids long. Trimming removed 7 bases from V and 6 bases from J; junction bases left unmatched: 5. The chain's CDR3 is CAITGTSGSNEQFF. CDR3 DNA: TGTGCCATCACCGGGACTAGCGGCAGCAATGAGCAGTTCTTC.

The chain couples TRBV5-1 to TRBJ1-1; D not certain. The CDR3 is made up of 15 amino acids. V was clipped by 4 bases and J by 1 base, with 14 bases between them. CDR1 is SGHRS, CDR2 YFSETQ, per germline. This CDR3 reads CASSPVPVRNTEAFF. Written as DNA, the CDR3 is TGCGCCAGCAGCCCAGTCCCCGTCAGGAACACTGAAGCTTTCTTT.

This clonotype was seen only a few times. The chain has TRBV20-1 and TRBJ2-7; 8 bases line up with TRBD2. V was clipped by 4 bases and J by 5 bases; unmatched bases: 10. The CDR3 covers 14 residues. Germline loops: CDR1 DFQATT, CDR2 SNEGSKA (reference sequence). In DNA form, the CDR3 reads TGCAGTGCTATAATAAGCGGGAGCTTCCACGAGCAGTACTTC. It encodes CSAIISGSFHEQYF.

This clonotype was seen only a few times. This chain uses TRBV7-3 with TRBJ2-3, with 7 bases fitting TRBD1. Germline V gene data show CDR1 as SGHTA and CDR2 as FQGTGA. V dropped 0 bases and J dropped 8; count of bases not matched to a gene: 8. There are 15 residues in the CDR3. This CDR3 is CASSLTTGAGGTQYF. The CDR3 bases are TGTGCCAGCAGCTTAACGACTGGGGCAGGGGGTACGCAGTATTTT.

This clonotype was seen just once. The chain has TRBV27 and TRBJ1-1, with no clear D. Germline CDR1 and CDR2: MNHEY and SMNVEV (reference sequence). There are 14 residues in the CDR3. V dropped 2 bases and J dropped 1 base, with 8 bases sitting between them. The CDR3 region is CASSLKEKNTEAFF. The CDR3 DNA reads TGTGCCAGCAGTTTAAAGGAAAAGAACACTGAAGCTTTCTTT.

The chain recombines TRBV12-3 or TRBV12-4 with TRBJ2-7, with TRBD2 matching over 8 bases. Trimming cost V 9 bases and J 5 bases; bases outside gene matches: 9. The CDR3 length is 13 residues. The CDR3 sequence: CASRTSSQHEQYF. Here the CDR3 DNA reads TGTGCCAGTCGGACTAGCTCCCAGCACGAGCAGTACTTC.

The V call is TRBV10-3, the J call TRBJ2-7, with TRBD1 matching over 7 bases. Germline V gene data show CDR1 as ENHRY and CDR2 as SYGVKD. The CDR3 runs 14 residues. Unmatched junction bases numbered 10, after V lost 6 bases and J lost 5 bases. Here the CDR3 reads CAIRPETGDNEQYF. As DNA, the CDR3 is TGTGCCATCAGGCCAGAAACAGGGGACAACGAGCAGTACTTC.

This clonotype was detected only a few times. The rearrangement links TRBV7-6 to TRBJ2-4; weak D call: TRBD1 (5 bases). Per the germline V gene, CDR1 is SGHVS and CDR2 is FNYEAQ. The V end was cut by 3 bases, the J end by 10 bases, with 10 bases between. The CDR3 consists of 12 residues. CDR3 nucleotides: TGTGCCAGCAGCTTCCTACAGGATATTCAGTACTTC. Amino acid sequence: CASSFLQDIQYF.

The V call is TRBV10-3, the J call TRBJ2-7; D may be TRBD1 or TRBD2 (5 bases each). Germline V gene sequence: CDR1 ENHRY, CDR2 SYGVKD. CDR3 length: 14 amino acids. Trimming removed 2 bases at V and 6 bases at J, with 14 bases between. The CDR3 DNA reads as TGTGCCATCAGTGAGGTGGGGACGCTTTCCGAGCAGTACTTC. Its protein is CAISEVGTLSEQYF.

The rearrangement joins TRBV20-1 to TRBJ2-1; 12 nucleotides align to TRBD2. Per germline, CDR1 DFQATT and CDR2 SNEGSKA (reference sequence). After removal of 4 bases from V and 8 bases from J, the junction contained 6 bases not matched to a gene. CDR3 length: 14 residues. In nucleotides, the CDR3 is TGCAGTGCTAACCCTAGCGGGGGGGCCCATGAGCAGTTCTTC. Its protein product is CSANPSGGAHEQFF.

This rearrangement joins TRBV9 to TRBJ2-7, with 10 bases aligning to TRBD1. Judging by the DNA end, TRBJ2-5 fits better; the J call may be wrong. The CDR3 has 15 amino acids. The germline V gene has CDR1 SGDLS and CDR2 YYNGEE. CDR3 sequence: CASSVGTGVGETQYF. The CDR3, as DNA: TGTGCCAGCAGCGTGGGGACAGGGGTTGGGGAGACCCAGTACTTC.

This clonotype was seen only once. Likely a read error: the CDR3 ends without its conserved phenylalanine or tryptophan. The chain employs TRBV12-3 or TRBV12-4 and TRBJ2-5, with D hard to call. TRBJ2-7 matches the DNA end more closely, so the J call is doubtful. The CDR3 is 13 residues long. The CDR3 loop reads CASSFNTRDEQYY. Here the CDR3 DNA reads TGTGCCAGCAGTTTCAACACTCGTGACGAGCAGTACTAC.

The V gene is TRBV25-1, the J gene TRBJ2-7; TRBD1 matches 7 bases. Germline-derived CDR1 and CDR2 are MGHDK and SYGVNS. The CDR3 sequence is 13 residues long. The junction had 1 base not matched to a gene; V was cut back by 2 bases and J by 3 bases. The CDR3 loop reads CASSEPGGYEQYF. As DNA, the CDR3 is TGTGCCAGCAGTGAACCAGGGGGCTACGAGCAGTACTTC.

This clonotype has just a few counts. The chain employs TRBV27 and TRBJ2-3; 10 positions agree with TRBD1. CDR1 is MNHEY and CDR2 is SMNVEV in the germline V gene (reference sequence). This CDR3 comprises 18 residues. V lost 9 bases to trimming and J lost 5 bases; unmatched junction nucleotides: 20. The CDR3 sequence is CARRTGTGEEYSVDTQYF. The DNA of the CDR3 is TGTGCCAGAAGAACCGGGACAGGGGAGGAGTATTCGGTAGATACGCAGTATTTT.

The chain joins TRBV29-1 to TRBJ2-7; 10 bases fit TRBD1. J was trimmed by 2 bases and V by 8 bases; bases with no gene match: 9. The CDR3 length is 14 residues. Looked up from germline, CDR1 is SQVTM and CDR2 is ANQGSEA. The CDR3 region has the DNA TGCAGCACTCGAGGGGGGACAGGGGCCTACGAGCAGTACTTC. Amino acid sequence: CSTRGGTGAYEQYF.

Only one count was recorded for this clonotype. CDR3 region: CASSNNSKNSNQPQHF. CDR3 DNA: TGTGCCAGCAGCAATAACAGCAAAAATAGCAATCAGCCCCAGCATTTT. The chain couples TRBV21-1 to TRBJ1-5. TRBV21-1 has pseudogene status. This CDR3 region has 16 residues.

This rearrangement joins TRBV29-1 to TRBJ2-7; no clear D gene. The CDR3 spans 11 residues. Per germline, CDR1 SQVTM and CDR2 ANQGSEA. V was shortened by 7 bases and J by 3 bases, with 10 bases between the two germline ends. This chain's CDR3 is CSAKSGYEQYF. In DNA, the CDR3 is TGCAGCGCCAAGTCGGGCTACGAGCAGTACTTC.

V gene TRBV4-1 combines with J gene TRBJ2-4; 10 bases map to TRBD2. Germline V lookup: CDR1 MGHRA, CDR2 YSYEKL. V trimming: 3 bases; J trimming: 0 bases; junction bases outside the gene matches: 5. This CDR3 comprises 17 residues. CDR3 nucleotides: TGCGCCAGCAGCCATAAGACTAGCGGGCTAGCCAAAAACATTCAGTACTTC. This translates into CASSHKTSGLAKNIQYF.

This clonotype showed up just once. The V call is TRBV20-1, the J call TRBJ2-2, with D perhaps matching TRBD1 or TRBD2 (5 bases each). Looked up from germline, CDR1 is DFQATT and CDR2 is SNEGSKA (reference sequence). CDR3 length: 13 amino acids. V shed 7 bases and J shed 0 bases, with 9 bases lying between them. The CDR3 sequence is CSVGGTNTGELFF. CDR3 nucleotides: TGCAGTGTTGGGGGTACGAACACCGGGGAGCTGTTTTTT.

This clonotype has more than one count but fewer than ten. V and J are TRBV24-1 and TRBJ1-1, with D unclear. This CDR3 spans 16 amino acids. The germline V gene has CDR1 KGHDR and CDR2 SFDVKD. The V and J ends lost 2 bases and 4 bases respectively, with 16 bases between them. Written as DNA, the CDR3 is TGTGCCACCAGTGATTCCCCACGGGGTAGATCCACTGAAGCTTTCTTT. It specifies CATSDSPRGRSTEAFF.

This sequence joins TRBV10-3 and TRBJ2-4; 11 bases match TRBD2. The J call may be mistaken, given a closer DNA end match to TRBJ2-7. CDR3 length: 14 residues. Germline CDR1 reads ENHRY; CDR2 reads SYGVKD. Here the CDR3 reads CAISLSGGAYEQYF. The CDR3, as DNA: TGTGCCATCAGCCTTAGCGGGGGGGCCTACGAGCAGTACTTC.

This clonotype has just a few counts. The chain combines TRBV29-1 with TRBJ2-3; maybe TRBD1 (5 bases). The CDR3 length is 13 residues. With 5 bases removed from V and 4 bases from J, the gap between germline ends came to 13 bases. Germline loops: CDR1 SQVTM, CDR2 ANQGSEA. The CDR3 DNA follows: TGCAGCGTTCGGACAATGCTGGCAGATACGCAGTATTTT. This sequence encodes CSVRTMLADTQYF.

The chain joins TRBV7-9 to TRBJ2-4; D remains unclear. Judging by the DNA end, TRBJ2-7 fits better; the J call may be wrong. Per germline, CDR1 SEHNR and CDR2 FQNEAQ (reference sequence). The CDR3 is 14 amino acids. The CDR3 DNA is TGTGCCAGCAGCCCTAAGACCTCTAGGGACGAGCAGTACTTC. Translating gives CASSPKTSRDEQYF.

This clonotype was recorded a few times. This chain joins TRBV5-1 and TRBJ2-3, with D possibly TRBD2 on 6 matching bases. Germline V lookup: CDR1 SGHRS, CDR2 YFSETQ. CDR3 length: 16 amino acids. Trimming cost V 2 bases and J 4 bases, with 17 bases left between them. The CDR3 DNA is TGCGCCAGCAGCTTTGGAGGGAACGGAATCGCAGATACGCAGTATTTT. It encodes CASSFGGNGIADTQYF.

The J gene is TRBJ2-4, the V gene TRBV7-8; 12 positions agree with TRBD2. Germline assignment: CDR1 SGHVS and CDR2 FQNEAQ. The CDR3 is made up of 16 amino acids. Trimming took 1 base from V and 8 from J; bases not matched to a gene: 6. The CDR3 spells CASSLGASGGADIQYF. The CDR3 nucleotides read TGTGCCAGCAGCTTAGGGGCTAGCGGGGGGGCCGACATTCAGTACTTC.